One TCR beta chain is described in this entry. The antigen is undetermined. Method: immunoSEQ multiplex PCR; TCRdb's copy keeps in-frame clones and lacks some. The sample contains roughly 70,000 clones, approximately 81% of which appear only once. The sample originates from a study of T cell responses to AZD1222 COVID-19 vaccine. V was shortened by 3 bases and J by 5 bases, with 10 bases between the two germline ends. The V gene's germline CDR1 is SGHAT and CDR2 FQNNGV. There are 13 residues in the CDR3. General study findings and limits: Donors were mostly white British, more females; clonal diversity possibly underestimated. Unmutated regions of variants are reportedly targeted by nearly half of spike-specific TCRs. Two doses of AZD1222 preceded a rise in Spike-specific TCR breadth and depth.

Source: peripheral blood, taken on day 0 of AZD1222 vaccination. The origin of this receptor is an adult in good health. This chain joins TRBV11-2 and TRBJ1-1, with a possible D match to TRBD1 (5 bases). CDR3 region: CASSFGGGTEAFF. The CDR3 DNA reads TGTGCCAGCAGCTTCGGGGGGGGGACTGAAGCTTTCTTT. Together with reference TRBV11-2 and TRBJ1-1, the CDR3 gives the full variable domain: EAGVAQSPRYKIIEKRQSVAFWCNPISGHATLYWYQQILGQGPKLLIQFQNNGVVDDSQLPKDRFSAERLKGVDSTLKIQPAKLEDSAVYLCASSFGGGTEAFFGQGTRLTVV.